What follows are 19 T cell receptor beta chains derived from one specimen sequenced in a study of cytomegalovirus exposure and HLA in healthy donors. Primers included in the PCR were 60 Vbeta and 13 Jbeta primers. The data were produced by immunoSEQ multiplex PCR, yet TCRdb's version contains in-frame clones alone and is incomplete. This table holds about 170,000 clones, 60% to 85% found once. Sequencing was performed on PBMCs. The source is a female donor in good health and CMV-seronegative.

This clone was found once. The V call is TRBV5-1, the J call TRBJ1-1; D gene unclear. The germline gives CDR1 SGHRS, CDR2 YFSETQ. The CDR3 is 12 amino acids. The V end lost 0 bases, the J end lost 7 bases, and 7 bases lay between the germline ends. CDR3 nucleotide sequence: TGCGCCAGCAGCTTGGATCGAGATGAAGCTTTCTTT. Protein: CASSLDRDEAFF.

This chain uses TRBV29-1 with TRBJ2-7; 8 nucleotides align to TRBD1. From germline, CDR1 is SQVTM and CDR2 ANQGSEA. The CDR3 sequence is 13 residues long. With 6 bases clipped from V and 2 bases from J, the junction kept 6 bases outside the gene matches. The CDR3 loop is CSVLDRVTYEQYF. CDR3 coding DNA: TGCAGCGTGTTGGACAGGGTTACCTACGAGCAGTACTTC.

For the CDR3, the DNA is TGTGCCTGGAGTGTTTCGCGGACTAGCGTTTCCCAAGAGACCCAGTACTTC. Amino acid sequence: CAWSVSRTSVSQETQYF. The chain uses TRBV30 and TRBJ2-5; 9 bases align to TRBD2. The CDR3 spans 17 residues. V gave up 0 bases and J gave up 1 base; unmatched junction bases: 9. Germline V gene sequence: CDR1 GTSNPN, CDR2 SVGIG (reference sequence). Together with reference TRBV30 and TRBJ2-5, the CDR3 gives the full variable domain: SQTIHQWPATLVQPVGSPLSLECTVEGTSNPNLYWYRQAAGRGLQLLFYSVGIGQISSEVPQNLSASRPQDRQFILSSKKLLLSDSGFYLCAWSVSRTSVSQETQYFGPGTRLLVL.

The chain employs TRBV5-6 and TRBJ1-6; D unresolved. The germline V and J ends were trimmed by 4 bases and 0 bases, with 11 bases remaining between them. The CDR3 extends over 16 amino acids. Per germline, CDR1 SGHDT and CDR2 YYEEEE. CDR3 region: CASSIKMSSYNSPLHF. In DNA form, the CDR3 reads TGTGCCAGCAGCATCAAAATGAGCTCCTATAATTCACCCCTCCACTTT.

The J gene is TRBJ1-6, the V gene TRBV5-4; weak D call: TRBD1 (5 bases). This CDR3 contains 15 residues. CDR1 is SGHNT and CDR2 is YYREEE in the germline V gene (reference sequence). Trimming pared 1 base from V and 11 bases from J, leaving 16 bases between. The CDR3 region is CASSLIGQGITPLHF. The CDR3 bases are TGTGCCAGCAGCTTGATTGGGCAGGGAATAACACCCCTCCACTTT.

DNA of the CDR3: TGTGCCGGTCGACAGGGTGATGGCTACACCTTC. It yields the protein CAGRQGDGYTF. The chain carries TRBV19 and TRBJ1-2; TRBD1 matches at 7 bases. V shed 11 bases, J shed 6 bases, and the junction held 6 bases outside the gene matches. The CDR3 is 11 amino acids. CDR1 is LNHDA, CDR2 SQIVND, per germline (reference sequence).

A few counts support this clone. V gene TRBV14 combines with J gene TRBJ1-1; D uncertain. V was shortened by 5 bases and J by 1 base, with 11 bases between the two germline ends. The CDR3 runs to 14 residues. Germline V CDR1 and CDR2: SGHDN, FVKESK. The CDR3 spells CASSAREWNTEAFF. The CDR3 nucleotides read TGTGCCAGCAGCGCAAGGGAGTGGAACACTGAAGCTTTCTTT.

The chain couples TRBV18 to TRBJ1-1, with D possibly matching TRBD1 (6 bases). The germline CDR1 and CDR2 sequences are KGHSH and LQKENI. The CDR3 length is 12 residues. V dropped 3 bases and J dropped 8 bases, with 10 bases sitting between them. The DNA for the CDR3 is TGTGCCAGCTCACCGGATCAGGGGGAAGCTTTCTTT. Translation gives CASSPDQGEAFF.

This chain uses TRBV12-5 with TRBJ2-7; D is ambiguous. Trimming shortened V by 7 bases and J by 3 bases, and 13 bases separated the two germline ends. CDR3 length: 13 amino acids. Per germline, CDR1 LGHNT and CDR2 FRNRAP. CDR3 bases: TGTGCTAGTGCCAGAGACCCGGGCTACGAGCAGTACTTC. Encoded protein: CASARDPGYEQYF.

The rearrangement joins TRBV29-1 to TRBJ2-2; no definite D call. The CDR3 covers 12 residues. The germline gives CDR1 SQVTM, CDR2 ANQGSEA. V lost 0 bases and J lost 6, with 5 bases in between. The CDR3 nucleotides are TGCAGCGTTGAAGATTCTCCCGGGGAGCTGTTTTTT. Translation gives CSVEDSPGELFF.

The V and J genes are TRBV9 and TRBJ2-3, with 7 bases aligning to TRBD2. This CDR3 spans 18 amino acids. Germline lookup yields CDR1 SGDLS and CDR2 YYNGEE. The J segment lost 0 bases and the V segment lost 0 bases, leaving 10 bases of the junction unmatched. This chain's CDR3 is CASSVEGGGATSTDTQYF. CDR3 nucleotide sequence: TGTGCCAGCAGCGTAGAAGGCGGGGGTGCTACCAGCACAGATACGCAGTATTTT.

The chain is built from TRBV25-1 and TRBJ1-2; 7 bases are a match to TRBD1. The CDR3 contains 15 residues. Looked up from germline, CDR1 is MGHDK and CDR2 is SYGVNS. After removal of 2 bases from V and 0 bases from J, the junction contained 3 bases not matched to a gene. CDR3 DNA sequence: TGTGCCAGCAGTGAACAGGGGGGAGCTAACTATGGCTACACCTTC. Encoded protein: CASSEQGGANYGYTF.

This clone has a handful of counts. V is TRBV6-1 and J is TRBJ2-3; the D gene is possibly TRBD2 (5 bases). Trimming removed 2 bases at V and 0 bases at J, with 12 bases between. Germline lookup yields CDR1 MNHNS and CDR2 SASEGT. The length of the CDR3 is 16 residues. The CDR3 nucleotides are TGTGCCAGCAGTGAATTTGGAGCGGTTAGCACAGATACGCAGTATTTT. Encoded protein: CASSEFGAVSTDTQYF.

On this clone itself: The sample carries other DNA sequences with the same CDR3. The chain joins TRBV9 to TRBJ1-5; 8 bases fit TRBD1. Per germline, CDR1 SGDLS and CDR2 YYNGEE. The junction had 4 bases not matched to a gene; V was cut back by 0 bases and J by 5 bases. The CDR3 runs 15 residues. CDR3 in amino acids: CASSVGGQGHQPQHF. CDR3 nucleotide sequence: TGTGCCAGCAGCGTAGGCGGACAGGGACATCAGCCCCAGCATTTT.

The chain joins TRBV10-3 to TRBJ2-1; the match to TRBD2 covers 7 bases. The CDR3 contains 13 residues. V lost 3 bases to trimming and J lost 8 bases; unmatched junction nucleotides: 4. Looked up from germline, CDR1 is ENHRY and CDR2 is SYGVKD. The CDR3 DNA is TGTGCCATCAGTGATGGACTAGACGATGAGCAGTTCTTC. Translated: CAISDGLDDEQFF.

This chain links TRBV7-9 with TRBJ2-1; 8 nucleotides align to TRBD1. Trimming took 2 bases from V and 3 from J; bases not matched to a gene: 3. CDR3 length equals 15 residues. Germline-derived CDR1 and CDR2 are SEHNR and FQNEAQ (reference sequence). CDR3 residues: CASSLQGAVYNEQFF. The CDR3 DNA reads TGTGCCAGCAGCTTACAGGGGGCCGTCTACAATGAGCAGTTCTTC.

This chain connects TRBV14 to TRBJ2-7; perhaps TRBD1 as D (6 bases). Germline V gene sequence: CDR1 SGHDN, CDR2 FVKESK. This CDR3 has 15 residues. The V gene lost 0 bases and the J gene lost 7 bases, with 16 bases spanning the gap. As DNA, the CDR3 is TGTGCCAGCAGCCAAGACCCCGGACAGATTGGAGAGCAGTACTTC. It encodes CASSQDPGQIGEQYF.

The CDR3 DNA follows: TGTGCCACCAGCAGAGATGTTCGGGAGACCCAGTACTTC. Residues: CATSRDVRETQYF. The rearrangement links TRBV15 to TRBJ2-5; D gene uncertain. V was shortened by 0 bases and J by 5 bases, with 7 bases between the two germline ends. This CDR3 spans 13 amino acids. Germline V gene data show CDR1 as LNHNV and CDR2 as YYDKDF (reference sequence).

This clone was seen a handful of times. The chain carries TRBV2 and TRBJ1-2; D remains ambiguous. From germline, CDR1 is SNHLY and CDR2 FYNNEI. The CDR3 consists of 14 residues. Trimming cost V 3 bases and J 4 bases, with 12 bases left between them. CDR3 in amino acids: CASSDLVRGYGYTF. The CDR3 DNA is TGTGCCAGCAGTGATTTGGTGCGAGGCTATGGCTACACCTTC. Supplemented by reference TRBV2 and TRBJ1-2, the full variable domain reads EPEVTQTPSHQVTQMGQEVILRCVPISNHLYFYWYRQILGQKVEFLVSFYNNEISEKSEIFDDQFSVERPDGSNFTLKIRSTKLEDSAMYFCASSDLVRGYGYTFGSGTRLTVV.